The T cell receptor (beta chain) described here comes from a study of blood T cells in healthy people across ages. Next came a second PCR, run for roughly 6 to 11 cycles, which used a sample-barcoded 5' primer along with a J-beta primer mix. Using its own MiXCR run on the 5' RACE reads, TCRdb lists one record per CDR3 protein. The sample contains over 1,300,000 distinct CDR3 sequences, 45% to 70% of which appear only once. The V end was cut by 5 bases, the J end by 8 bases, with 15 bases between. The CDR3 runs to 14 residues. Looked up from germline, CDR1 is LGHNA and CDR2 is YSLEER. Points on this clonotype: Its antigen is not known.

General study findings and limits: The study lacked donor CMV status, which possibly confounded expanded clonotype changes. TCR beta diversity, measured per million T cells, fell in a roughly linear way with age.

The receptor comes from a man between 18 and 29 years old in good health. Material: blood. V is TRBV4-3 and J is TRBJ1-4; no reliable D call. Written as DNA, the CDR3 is TGCGCCAGCAGCGAGGCAGGACCTCCCGAAAAACTGTTTTTT. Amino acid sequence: CASSEAGPPEKLFF.